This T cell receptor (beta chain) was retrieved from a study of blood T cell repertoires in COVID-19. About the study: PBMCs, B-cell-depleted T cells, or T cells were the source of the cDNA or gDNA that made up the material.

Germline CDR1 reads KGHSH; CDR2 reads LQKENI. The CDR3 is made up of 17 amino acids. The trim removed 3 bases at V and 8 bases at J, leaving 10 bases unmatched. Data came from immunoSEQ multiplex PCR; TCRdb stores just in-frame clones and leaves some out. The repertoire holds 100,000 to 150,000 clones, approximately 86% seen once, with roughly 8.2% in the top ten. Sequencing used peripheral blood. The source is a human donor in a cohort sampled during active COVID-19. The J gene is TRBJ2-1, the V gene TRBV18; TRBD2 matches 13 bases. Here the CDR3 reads CASSPRPGTSGMYEQFF. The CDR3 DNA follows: TGTGCCAGCTCACCGCGGCCCGGGACTAGCGGGATGTATGAGCAGTTCTTC.